A single sample gave rise to the 32 T cell receptor beta chains below, sequenced in a study of technical replicates of blood from a few donors (dated by TCRdb to 2016 to 2017). Preparation of the library involved the immunoSEQ multiplex PCR assay. Held by TCRdb, this immuneACCESS table contains in-frame sequences only and omits some clones. Under half of the omission traces to an unresolved V gene where checked; the cause of the rest is unknown. Here the sample has under 100,000 clones; around 95% occur a single time. 0.2% to 0.25% of the sample belongs to the ten largest clones. Sequencing was done on a sample of T cells isolated from PBMCs. These receptors all come from a human donor in good health.

Here the CDR3 reads CASSAGGMNTEAFF. In DNA form, the CDR3 reads TGTGCCAGCAGCGCAGGGGGGATGAACACTGAAGCTTTCTTT. The chain couples TRBV7-6 to TRBJ1-1; 7 bases agree with TRBD1. Trimming removed 5 bases from V and 0 bases from J; junction bases left unmatched: 3. CDR3 size: 14 residues. Per the germline V gene, CDR1 is SGHVS and CDR2 is FNYEAQ.

J is TRBJ2-3 and V is TRBV27, with TRBD1 matching over 10 bases. Germline V gene lookup returns CDR1 MNHEY and CDR2 SMNVEV (reference sequence). The junction had 6 bases not matched to a gene; V was cut back by 5 bases and J by 4 bases. The CDR3 sequence is 15 residues long. The CDR3 DNA reads TGTGCCAGCAGTAGAACCGGGACAGGGGCAGATACGCAGTATTTT. Translating it yields CASSRTGTGADTQYF.

The chain recombines TRBV7-9 with TRBJ1-1; a weak D match, TRBD1 (5 bases). The CDR3 is 15 residues long. Per the germline V gene, CDR1 is SEHNR and CDR2 is FQNEAQ (reference sequence). V gave up 3 bases and J gave up 1 base, with 12 bases separating them. Written as DNA, the CDR3 is TGTGCCAGCAGCTTCGCTGGGGCCCCGAACACTGAAGCTTTCTTT. It codes for CASSFAGAPNTEAFF.

This clone appeared a single time. This chain uses TRBV5-1 with TRBJ2-7, with 7 positions matching TRBD1. The CDR3 runs 18 residues. Germline-derived CDR1 and CDR2 are SGHRS and YFSETQ. The ends lost 3 bases at V and 1 base at J; junction bases unmatched: 16. CDR3 coding DNA: TGCGCCAGCAGCTCGCGGAGAACAGGGGATCGAGTTTCCTACGAGCAGTACTTC. Amino acid sequence: CASSSRRTGDRVSYEQYF. The full variable domain, in which reference TRBV5-1 and TRBJ2-7 provide the parts outside the CDR3, is KAGVTQTPRYLIKTRGQQVTLSCSPISGHRSVSWYQQTPGQGLQFLFEYFSETQRNKGNFPGRFSGRQFSNSRSEMNVSTLELGDSALYLCASSSRRTGDRVSYEQYFGPGTRLTVT.

The CDR3 loop reads CASSRSGTETDEQFF. The CDR3 bases are TGTGCCAGCTCACGATCCGGGACAGAGACGGATGAGCAGTTCTTC. The chain links TRBV18 to TRBJ2-1, with TRBD1 matching over 7 bases. The CDR3 covers 15 residues. V dropped 4 bases and J dropped 8; count of bases not matched to a gene: 11. Germline V gene sequence: CDR1 KGHSH, CDR2 LQKENI.

The chain joins TRBV6-4 to TRBJ1-2; D might be TRBD1 (6 bases). Trimming removed 6 bases from V and 4 bases from J, with 15 bases in between. Germline V gene sequence: CDR1 MRHNA, CDR2 SNTAGT. The CDR3 has 14 amino acids. CDR3: CASRSDSLGYGYTF. For the CDR3, the DNA is TGTGCCAGCAGATCGGACAGTCTGGGCTATGGCTACACCTTC.

This clone is a singleton in its sample. This CDR3 is CASSLFTGSNQPQHF. The CDR3 nucleotides are TGCGCCAGCAGCTTGTTTACAGGGTCGAATCAGCCCCAGCATTTT. The rearrangement joins TRBV5-1 to TRBJ1-5; weak D call: TRBD1 (6 bases). This CDR3 has 15 residues. CDR1 is SGHRS and CDR2 is YFSETQ in the germline V gene. Trimming cost V 1 base and J 4 bases, with 12 bases left between them.

The chain links TRBV6-6 to TRBJ1-1; D might be TRBD1 (6 bases). Germline CDR1 and CDR2: MNHNY and SVGAGI (reference sequence). Trimming pared 5 bases from V and 1 base from J, leaving 14 bases between. The CDR3 totals 15 residues. The DNA of the CDR3 is TGTGCCAGCAGTAATCACAAGACAGGGAACACTGAAGCTTTCTTT. It is translated as CASSNHKTGNTEAFF.

The gene calls are TRBV5-4 and TRBJ1-2; 7 bases align to TRBD1. Germline CDR1 is SGHNT and CDR2 is YYREEE (reference sequence). V was pared by 3 bases and J by 1 base, with 3 bases of the junction left unmatched. CDR3 length equals 14 residues. In nucleotides, the CDR3 is TGTGCCAGCAGCTACGGACAGGTTAACTATGGCTACACCTTC. Translated: CASSYGQVNYGYTF.

The J gene is TRBJ2-5, the V gene TRBV11-3, with TRBD2 identical over 13 bases. CDR1 and CDR2 (germline): SGHNT, YENEEA. The junction had 13 bases not matched to a gene; V was cut back by 5 bases and J by 4 bases. The CDR3 extends over 18 amino acids. CDR3 nucleotide sequence: TGTGCCAGCAGCACACGGACTAGCGGGGGTGGGTTGCGAGAGACCCAGTACTTC. This translates into CASSTRTSGGGLRETQYF.

The J gene is TRBJ2-7, the V gene TRBV6-5; 9 bases align to TRBD1. The junction had 5 bases not matched to a gene; V was cut back by 6 bases and J by 5 bases. The V gene's germline CDR1 is MNHEY and CDR2 SVGAGI. The CDR3 is 13 amino acids. The CDR3 loop is CASSLDRGNEQYF. The CDR3 DNA follows: TGTGCCAGCAGCCTGGACAGGGGCAACGAGCAGTACTTC.

V usage is TRBV21-1 and J usage is TRBJ2-5; the table assigns TRBD2, which was not confirmed against the DNA. TRBV21-1 is a pseudogene segment. The CDR3 runs 17 residues. CDR3 residues: CASSKELSGGADRTQYF. The CDR3, as DNA: TGTGCCAGCAGCAAAGAGCTTAGCGGGGGGGCAGATCGGACCCAGTACTTC.

V usage is TRBV5-1 and J usage is TRBJ1-6; 9 nucleotides match TRBD1. The CDR3 runs 15 residues. Trimming took 5 bases from V and 7 from J; bases not matched to a gene: 7. Germline-derived CDR1 and CDR2 are SGHRS and YFSETQ. For the CDR3, the DNA is TGCGCCAGCAGACCACAGGGGGCTTTAAATTCACCCCTCCACTTT. This gives the protein CASRPQGALNSPLHF.

The chain recombines TRBV14 with TRBJ1-1; no reliable D call. Trimming removed 6 bases at V and 10 bases at J, with 15 bases between. The CDR3 contains 12 residues. The V gene's germline CDR1 is SGHDN and CDR2 FVKESK. This CDR3 reads CASSEIWSRAFF. In DNA, the CDR3 is TGTGCCAGCAGTGAAATCTGGAGTCGAGCTTTCTTT.

The gene calls are TRBV2 and TRBJ1-5; tentative D call: TRBD1 (6 bases). Germline V gives CDR1 SNHLY, CDR2 FYNNEI. The CDR3 is 16 amino acids. Between the trimmed V and J ends, which lost 5 bases and 5 bases, there was a span of 19 bases. Written as DNA, the CDR3 is TGTGCCAGCAGTTCTCACAGGGTGCCCCATTATCAGCCCCAGCATTTT. Translation: CASSSHRVPHYQPQHF.

CDR3 coding DNA: TGTGCCAGCAGTGCGTTTAACGCGAGGGAGACCCAGTACTTC. The encoded protein is CASSAFNARETQYF. The chain links TRBV6-5 to TRBJ2-5; D is unclear. The CDR3 spans 14 residues. Trimming removed 5 bases at V and 5 bases at J, with 15 bases between. Looked up from germline, CDR1 is MNHEY and CDR2 is SVGAGI.

The chain carries TRBV5-1 and TRBJ2-7; tentatively, D is TRBD2 (5 bases). This CDR3 spans 13 amino acids. The V and J ends lost 5 bases and 2 bases respectively, with 11 bases between them. CDR1 is SGHRS and CDR2 is YFSETQ in the germline V gene. CDR3 DNA sequence: TGCGCCAGCAGGTACAGCGGTACCTACGAGCAGTACTTC. Its protein product is CASRYSGTYEQYF.

The CDR3, as DNA: TGTGCCAGCAGTTCCGGGACATGGAACACCGGGGAGCTGTTTTTT. This encodes CASSSGTWNTGELFF. The chain uses TRBV27 and TRBJ2-2; a weak D match, TRBD1 (6 bases). This CDR3 comprises 15 residues. Germline-derived CDR1 and CDR2 are MNHEY and SMNVEV (reference sequence). The germline V and J ends were trimmed by 4 bases and 1 base, with 10 bases remaining between them.

The table lists this clone with a count of one. The chain recombines TRBV13 with TRBJ2-7, with 9 bases fitting TRBD2. The CDR3 runs to 18 residues. Looked up from germline, CDR1 is PRHDT and CDR2 is FYEKMQ (reference sequence). The trim removed 1 base at V and 1 base at J, leaving 11 bases unmatched. This chain's CDR3 is CASSLEGLASRRSYEQYF. The CDR3 DNA reads TGTGCCAGCAGCTTAGAGGGACTAGCTAGTCGACGGTCCTACGAGCAGTACTTC.

The chain combines TRBV6-1 with TRBJ1-1; D uncertain. Deletions cut 7 bases from V and 1 base from J, with 13 bases between. Germline V gives CDR1 MNHNS, CDR2 SASEGT. The CDR3 has 14 residues. The CDR3 loop is CASTRGGTNTEAFF. In nucleotides, the CDR3 is TGTGCCAGCACACGGGGAGGCACGAACACTGAAGCTTTCTTT.

The chain carries TRBV28 and TRBJ2-7; 11 bases agree with TRBD2. The CDR3 runs to 14 residues. Germline-derived CDR1 and CDR2 are MDHEN and SYDVKM. Trimming cost V 8 bases and J 2 bases; bases outside gene matches: 5. For the CDR3, the DNA is TGTGCCAGCCTGGGACTAGCGGCCCCCTACGAGCAGTACTTC. It specifies CASLGLAAPYEQYF.

This chain links TRBV11-2 with TRBJ2-7; no definite D call. Germline loops: CDR1 SGHAT, CDR2 FQNNGV. The CDR3 length is 14 residues. The ends were cut back, 7 bases at V and 0 bases at J, with 13 bases in the middle. The DNA of the CDR3 is TGTGCCAGCACTGAATCTCAGGCCTCCTACGAGCAGTACTTC. It is translated as CASTESQASYEQYF.

The chain joins TRBV6-5 to TRBJ1-4, with a weak D call TRBD1 (6 bases). Deletions cut 6 bases from V and 5 bases from J, with 10 bases between. The length of the CDR3 is 13 residues. Germline V gene sequence: CDR1 MNHEY, CDR2 SVGAGI. CDR3 sequence reads: CASRRQGNEKLFF. CDR3 sequence (DNA): TGTGCCAGCAGACGGCAGGGGAATGAAAAACTGTTTTTT.

The V and J genes are TRBV4-2 and TRBJ2-1; D possibly corresponds to TRBD1 (6 bases). Germline V lookup: CDR1 LGHNA, CDR2 YNFKEQ. Trimming removed 1 base from V and 4 bases from J, with 11 bases in between. The CDR3 has 15 amino acids. CDR3 sequence (DNA): TGTGCCAGCAGCCAAGTCTTCCAGGGGTACAATGAGCAGTTCTTC. Encoded protein: CASSQVFQGYNEQFF.

Concerning this clone: Other DNA sequences within the sample encode an identical CDR3. The chain links TRBV19 to TRBJ2-7, with D uncertain. The CDR3 is made up of 15 amino acids. The V end lost 1 base, the J end lost 2 bases, and 12 bases lay between the germline ends. Per the germline V gene, CDR1 is LNHDA and CDR2 is SQIVND (reference sequence). CDR3 nucleotide sequence: TGTGCCAGTAGTATAGTCGGATTTGAGGCCTACGAGCAGTACTTC. This codes for CASSIVGFEAYEQYF.

This chain joins TRBV10-2 and TRBJ1-4, with TRBD1 identical over 11 bases. The CDR3 has 16 residues. Trimming at V came to 3 bases and at J to 8 bases, leaving 8 bases not matched to a gene. The germline CDR1 and CDR2 sequences are WSHSY and SAAADI. The CDR3 sequence: CASSEWTGGGHEKLFF. In nucleotides, the CDR3 is TGCGCCAGCAGTGAATGGACAGGGGGCGGCCACGAAAAACTGTTTTTT.

V gene TRBV9 combines with J gene TRBJ2-1; D unresolved. The length of the CDR3 is 15 residues. V dropped 0 bases and J dropped 3 bases, with 10 bases sitting between them. CDR1 is SGDLS and CDR2 is YYNGEE in the germline V gene. CDR3 nucleotide sequence: TGTGCCAGCAGCGTAGCGGAAGCGCTCTACAATGAGCAGTTCTTC. Protein product: CASSVAEALYNEQFF. Complete variable domain (other parts from reference TRBV9 and TRBJ2-1): DSGVTQTPKHLITATGQRVTLRCSPRSGDLSVYWYQQSLDQGLQFLIQYYNGEERAKGNILERFSAQQFPDLHSELNLSSLELGDSALYFCASSVAEALYNEQFFGPGTRLTVL.

The CDR3 DNA is TGCGCCAGCAGCCCCCTCGCTTGGGGGGAGGGTGAAAAACTGTTTTTT. Translation gives CASSPLAWGEGEKLFF. The chain joins TRBV4-1 to TRBJ1-4, with D possibly being TRBD1 (5 bases). V was clipped by 4 bases and J by 7 bases, with 19 bases between them. Germline CDR1 and CDR2: MGHRA and YSYEKL. CDR3 size: 16 residues.

This sequence joins TRBV2 and TRBJ2-1; D gene ambiguous. With 10 bases removed from V and 5 bases from J, the gap between germline ends came to 6 bases. In germline, CDR1 is SNHLY, CDR2 FYNNEI. CDR3 length: 10 amino acids. Here the CDR3 DNA reads TGTGCCACTCAGGACAATGAGCAGTTCTTC. Its protein product is CATQDNEQFF.

Details on this clone: At the DNA level, this CDR3 is encoded by other sequences in the same sample as well. This chain links TRBV5-1 with TRBJ2-3; D uncertain. The CDR3 has 14 residues. V was shortened by 0 bases and J by 2 bases, with 7 bases between the two germline ends. In germline, CDR1 is SGHRS, CDR2 YFSETQ. In nucleotides, the CDR3 is TGCGCCAGCAGCTTGGGACAAGACACAGATACGCAGTATTTT. It encodes CASSLGQDTDTQYF.

The rearrangement joins TRBV5-6 to TRBJ1-5; possibly TRBD1 for D (5 bases). V was trimmed by 1 base and J by 5 bases, leaving 10 bases between them. Germline V gene lookup returns CDR1 SGHDT and CDR2 YYEEEE. The CDR3 runs to 14 residues. The CDR3 spells CASSLYRRYQPQHF. CDR3 nucleotide sequence: TGTGCCAGCAGCTTGTACAGGCGTTATCAGCCCCAGCATTTT.

V is TRBV30 and J is TRBJ1-1, with D possibly being TRBD1 (5 bases). The V end lost 1 base, the J end lost 8 bases, and 14 bases lay between the germline ends. This CDR3 comprises 13 residues. Germline lookup yields CDR1 GTSNPN and CDR2 SVGIG (reference sequence). The CDR3 protein is CAWSAGRGLEAFF. The CDR3 region has the DNA TGTGCCTGGAGTGCGGGCCGGGGACTCGAAGCTTTCTTT. Full variable domain (outside the CDR3, taken from reference TRBV30 and TRBJ1-1): SQTIHQWPATLVQPVGSPLSLECTVEGTSNPNLYWYRQAAGRGLQLLFYSVGIGQISSEVPQNLSASRPQDRQFILSSKKLLLSDSGFYLCAWSAGRGLEAFFGQGTRLTVV.